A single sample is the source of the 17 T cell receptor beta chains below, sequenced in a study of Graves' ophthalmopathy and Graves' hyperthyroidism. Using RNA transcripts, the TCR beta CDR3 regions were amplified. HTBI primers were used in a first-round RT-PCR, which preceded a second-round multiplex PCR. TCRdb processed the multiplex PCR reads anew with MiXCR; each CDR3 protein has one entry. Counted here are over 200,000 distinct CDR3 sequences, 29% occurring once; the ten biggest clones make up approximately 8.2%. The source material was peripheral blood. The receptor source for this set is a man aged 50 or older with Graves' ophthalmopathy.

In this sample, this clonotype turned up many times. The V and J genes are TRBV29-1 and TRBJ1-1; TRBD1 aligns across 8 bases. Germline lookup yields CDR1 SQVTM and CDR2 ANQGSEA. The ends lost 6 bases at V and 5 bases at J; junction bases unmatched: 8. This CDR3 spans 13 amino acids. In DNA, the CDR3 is TGCAGCGTCAAAGACAGGGGTGGGACTGAAGCTTTCTTT. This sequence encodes CSVKDRGGTEAFF.

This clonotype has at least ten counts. CDR3 region: CAISESMVLSGLAEAAKNIQYF. CDR3 sequence (DNA): TGTGCCATCAGTGAGTCGATGGTCCTCTCGGGACTAGCGGAGGCAGCCAAAAACATTCAGTACTTC. The V gene is TRBV10-3, the J gene TRBJ2-4, with 11 bases that match TRBD2. Per germline, CDR1 ENHRY and CDR2 SYGVKD. V shed 0 bases, J shed 0 bases, and the junction held 16 bases outside the gene matches. The CDR3 totals 22 residues.

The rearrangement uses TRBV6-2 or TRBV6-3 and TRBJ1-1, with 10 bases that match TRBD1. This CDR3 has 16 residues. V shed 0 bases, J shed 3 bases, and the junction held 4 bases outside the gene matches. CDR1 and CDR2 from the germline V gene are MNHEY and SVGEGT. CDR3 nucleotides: TGTGCCAGCAGTTACTCCACGGACAGGGGGTACACTGAAGCTTTCTTT. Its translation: CASSYSTDRGYTEAFF.

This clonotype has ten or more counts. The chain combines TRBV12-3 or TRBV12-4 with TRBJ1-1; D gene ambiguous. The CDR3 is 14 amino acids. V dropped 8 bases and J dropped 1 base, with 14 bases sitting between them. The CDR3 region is CASGLVGWNTEAFF. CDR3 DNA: TGTGCCAGCGGCCTGGTCGGGTGGAACACTGAAGCTTTCTTT.

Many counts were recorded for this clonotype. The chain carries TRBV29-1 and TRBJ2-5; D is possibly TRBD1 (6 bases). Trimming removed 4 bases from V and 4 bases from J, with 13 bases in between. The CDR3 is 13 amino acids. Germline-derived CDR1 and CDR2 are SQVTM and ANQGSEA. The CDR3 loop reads CSVVRGSGETQYF. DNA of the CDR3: TGCAGCGTTGTAAGGGGGAGTGGAGAGACCCAGTACTTC. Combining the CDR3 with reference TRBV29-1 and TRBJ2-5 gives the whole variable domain SAVISQKPSRDICQRGTSLTIQCQVDSQVTMMFWYRQQPGQSLTLIATANQGSEATYESGFVIDKFPISRPNLTFSTLTVSNMSPEDSSIYLCSVVRGSGETQYFGPGTRLLVL.

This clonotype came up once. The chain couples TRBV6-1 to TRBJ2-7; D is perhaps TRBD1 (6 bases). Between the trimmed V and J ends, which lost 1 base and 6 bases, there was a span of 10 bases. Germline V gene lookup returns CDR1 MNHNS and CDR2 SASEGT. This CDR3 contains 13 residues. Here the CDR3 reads CASSEGGRIEQYF. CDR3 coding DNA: TGTGCCAGCAGTGAAGGGGGGCGCATCGAGCAGTACTTC.

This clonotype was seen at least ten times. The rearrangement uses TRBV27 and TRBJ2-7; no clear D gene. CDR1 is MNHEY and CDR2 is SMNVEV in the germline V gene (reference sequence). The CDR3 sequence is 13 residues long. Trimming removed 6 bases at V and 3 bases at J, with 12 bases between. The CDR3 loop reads CASRRNSDYEQYF. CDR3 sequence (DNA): TGTGCCAGCAGAAGGAACAGTGACTACGAGCAGTACTTC.

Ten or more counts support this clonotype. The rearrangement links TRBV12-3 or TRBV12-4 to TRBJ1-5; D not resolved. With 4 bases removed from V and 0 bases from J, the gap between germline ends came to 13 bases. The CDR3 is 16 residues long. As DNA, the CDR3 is TGTGCCAGCAGTTCAAAAGGGCTAAATAGCAATCAGCCCCAGCATTTT. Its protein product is CASSSKGLNSNQPQHF.

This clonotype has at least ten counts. CDR3 protein: CASSPSSSYEQYF. The CDR3 DNA reads as TGTGCCAGCAGCCCCTCGTCGTCTTACGAGCAGTACTTC. J is TRBJ2-7 and V is TRBV7-2; D not certain. Trimming took 5 bases from V and 4 from J, leaving 12 bases between them. Looked up from germline, CDR1 is SGHTA and CDR2 is FQGNSA. The CDR3 runs 13 residues.

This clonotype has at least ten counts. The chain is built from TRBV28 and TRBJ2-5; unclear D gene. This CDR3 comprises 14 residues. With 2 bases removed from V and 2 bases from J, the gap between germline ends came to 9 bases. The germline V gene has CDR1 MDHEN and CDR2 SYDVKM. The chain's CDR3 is CASSLTEAQETQYF. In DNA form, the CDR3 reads TGTGCCAGCAGTTTAACAGAAGCTCAAGAGACCCAGTACTTC.

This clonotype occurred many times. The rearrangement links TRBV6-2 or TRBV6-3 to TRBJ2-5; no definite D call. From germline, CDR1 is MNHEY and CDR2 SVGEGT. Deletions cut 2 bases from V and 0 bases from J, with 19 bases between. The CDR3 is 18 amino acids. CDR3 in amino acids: CASSYPGQKNNHQETQYF. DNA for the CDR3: TGTGCCAGCAGTTACCCCGGGCAGAAGAACAACCACCAAGAGACCCAGTACTTC.

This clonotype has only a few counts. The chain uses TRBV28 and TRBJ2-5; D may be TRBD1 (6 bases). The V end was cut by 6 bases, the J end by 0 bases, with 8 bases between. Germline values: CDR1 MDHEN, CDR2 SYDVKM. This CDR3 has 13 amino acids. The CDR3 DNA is TGTGCCAGCAGAACAGGGCACCAAGAGACCCAGTACTTC. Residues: CASRTGHQETQYF. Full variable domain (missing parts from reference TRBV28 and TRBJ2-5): DVKVTQSSRYLVKRTGEKVFLECVQDMDHENMFWYRQDPGLGLRLIYFSYDVKMKEKGDIPEGYSVSREKKERFSLILESASTNQTSMYLCASRTGHQETQYFGPGTRLLVL.

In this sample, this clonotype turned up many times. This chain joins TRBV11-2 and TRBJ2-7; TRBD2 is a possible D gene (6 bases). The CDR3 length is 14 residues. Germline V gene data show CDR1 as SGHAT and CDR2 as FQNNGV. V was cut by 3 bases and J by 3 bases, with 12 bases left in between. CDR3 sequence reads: CASSFGSGYYEQYF. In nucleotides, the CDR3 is TGTGCCAGCAGCTTTGGTAGCGGCTACTACGAGCAGTACTTC.

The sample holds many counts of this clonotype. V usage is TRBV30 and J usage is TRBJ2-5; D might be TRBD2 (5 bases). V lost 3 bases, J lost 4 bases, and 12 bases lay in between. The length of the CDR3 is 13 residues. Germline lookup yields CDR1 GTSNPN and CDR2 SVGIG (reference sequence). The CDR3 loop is CAWRGQGRETQYF. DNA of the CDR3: TGTGCCTGGAGAGGCCAAGGGAGAGAGACCCAGTACTTC.

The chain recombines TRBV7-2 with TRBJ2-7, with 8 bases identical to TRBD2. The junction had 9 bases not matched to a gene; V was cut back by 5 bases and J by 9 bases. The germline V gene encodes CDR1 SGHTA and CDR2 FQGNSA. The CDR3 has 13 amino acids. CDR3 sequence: CASSDHTGRGQYF. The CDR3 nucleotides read TGTGCCAGCAGCGATCACACCGGGAGGGGGCAGTACTTC.

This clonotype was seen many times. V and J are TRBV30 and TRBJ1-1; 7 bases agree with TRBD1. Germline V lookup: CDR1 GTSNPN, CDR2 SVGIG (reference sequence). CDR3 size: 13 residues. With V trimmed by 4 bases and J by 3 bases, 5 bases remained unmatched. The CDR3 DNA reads TGTGCCTGGAAACAGGGGAGGGACACTGAAGCTTTCTTT. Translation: CAWKQGRDTEAFF. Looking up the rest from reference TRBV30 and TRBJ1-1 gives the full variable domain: SQTIHQWPATLVQPVGSPLSLECTVEGTSNPNLYWYRQAAGRGLQLLFYSVGIGQISSEVPQNLSASRPQDRQFILSSKKLLLSDSGFYLCAWKQGRDTEAFFGQGTRLTVV.

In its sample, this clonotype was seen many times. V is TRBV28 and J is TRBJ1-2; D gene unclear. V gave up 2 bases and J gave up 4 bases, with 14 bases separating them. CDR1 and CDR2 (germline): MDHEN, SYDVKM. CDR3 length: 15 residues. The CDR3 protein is CASSLTTGSGYGYTF. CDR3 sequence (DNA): TGTGCCAGCAGTTTAACAACCGGTAGCGGCTATGGCTACACCTTC.